These T cell receptor beta chains were read from a single sample in a study of shared clonotypes between healthy human individuals. Profiling relied on immunoSEQ multiplex PCR, and the TCRdb table lists in-frame clones only, not all of them. The sample shows about 600,000 clones, roughly four fifths of them seen only once. Sequenced material: PBMCs. The receptors derive from a woman in her thirties or forties in good health. Some clones in this sample may be carry-over from other donors' samples. CDR3s include the opening cysteine and the closing phenylalanine or tryptophan. A D gene is named only where the DNA matches it firmly. Size is omitted from some rows. Given values are once, few, many or a class for expanded clones.

>TRBV11-2|TRBJ2-7|-|-
CASSLVSAGEQYF
TGTGCCAGCAGCTTAGTGTCGGCGGGCGAGCAGTACTTC
>TRBV7-7|TRBJ2-5|-|-
CASSPLQAPGAQYF
TGTGCTAGCAGCCCACTCCAAGCCCCGGGGGCCCAGTACTTC
>TRBV6-6|TRBJ2-1|-|-
CASAGSARYNEQFF
TGTGCCAGCGCAGGATCCGCCCGGTACAATGAGCAGTTCTTC
>TRBV27|TRBJ2-1|-|-
CASRTGSSYNEQFF
TGTGCCAGCAGGACAGGAAGCTCCTACAATGAGCAGTTCTTC
>TRBV11-2|TRBJ2-7|-|TRBD1
CASSFSTGGSYEQYF
TGTGCCAGCAGCTTTTCGACAGGGGGCTCCTACGAGCAGTACTTC
>TRBV29-1|TRBJ2-7|once|-
CSVGLTTYEQYF
TGCAGCGTTGGGCTAACCACCTACGAGCAGTACTTC
>TRBV5-1|TRBJ2-1|-|-
CASSLLPSYNEQFF
TGCGCCAGCAGCCTCTTACCCTCCTACAATGAGCAGTTCTTC
>TRBV7-2|TRBJ1-2|-|-
CASSLTPPPTYGYTF
TGTGCCAGCAGCTTAACCCCCCCTCCGACCTATGGCTACACCTTC
>TRBV7-8|TRBJ2-5|-|-
CASSRDRRETQYF
TGTGCCAGCAGCCGAGACAGGAGGGAGACCCAGTACTTC
>TRBV5-1|TRBJ2-5|-|TRBD1
CASSYMAGGGETQYF
TGCGCCAGCAGCTACATGGCAGGGGGCGGAGAGACCCAGTACTTC
>TRBV7-8|TRBJ1-2|-|-
CASSLVQGNYGYTF
TGTGCCAGCAGCTTAGTTCAGGGGAACTATGGCTACACCTTC